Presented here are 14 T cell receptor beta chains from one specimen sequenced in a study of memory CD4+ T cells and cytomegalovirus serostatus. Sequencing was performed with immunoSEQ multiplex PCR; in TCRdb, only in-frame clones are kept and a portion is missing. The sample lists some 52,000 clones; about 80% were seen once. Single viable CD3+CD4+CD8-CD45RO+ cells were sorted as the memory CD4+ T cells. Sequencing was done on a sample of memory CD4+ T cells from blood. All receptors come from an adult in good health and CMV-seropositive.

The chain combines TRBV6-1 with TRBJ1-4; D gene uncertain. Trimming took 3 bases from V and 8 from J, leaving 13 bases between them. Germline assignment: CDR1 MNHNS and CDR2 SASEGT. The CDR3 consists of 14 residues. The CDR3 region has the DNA TGTGCCAGCAGTGAGTTTAATGCAGAAGAAAAACTGTTTTTT. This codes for CASSEFNAEEKLFF.

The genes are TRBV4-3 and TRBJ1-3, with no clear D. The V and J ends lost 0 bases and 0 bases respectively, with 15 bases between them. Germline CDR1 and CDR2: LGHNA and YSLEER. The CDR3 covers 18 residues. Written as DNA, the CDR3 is TGCGCCAGCAGCCAAGATCCCGGGTCCTCCAGCTCTGGAAACACCATATATTTT. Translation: CASSQDPGSSSSGNTIYF.

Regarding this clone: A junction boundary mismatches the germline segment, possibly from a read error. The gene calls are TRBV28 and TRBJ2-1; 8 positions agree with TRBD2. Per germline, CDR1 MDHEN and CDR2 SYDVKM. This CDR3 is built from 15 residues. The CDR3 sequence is CASISGAGDYSEQFF. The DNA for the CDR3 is TGTGCCAGCATCTCCGGAGCGGGAGATTACAGTGAGCAGTTCTTC.

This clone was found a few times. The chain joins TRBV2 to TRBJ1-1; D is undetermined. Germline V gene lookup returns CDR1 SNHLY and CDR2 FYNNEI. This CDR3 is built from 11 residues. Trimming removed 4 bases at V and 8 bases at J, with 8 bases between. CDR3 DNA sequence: TGTGCCAGCAGTGTTAGTATCGAAGCTTTCTTT. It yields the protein CASSVSIEAFF.

Written as DNA, the CDR3 is TGTGCCAGCAGCTTGGGACAGGTCTATGGCTACACCTTC. It is translated as CASSLGQVYGYTF. The rearrangement uses TRBV5-4 and TRBJ1-2; tentatively, D is TRBD1 (6 bases). V gave up 0 bases and J gave up 4 bases, with 7 bases separating them. The CDR3 is 13 amino acids. Germline CDR1 SGHNT, CDR2 YYREEE (reference sequence).

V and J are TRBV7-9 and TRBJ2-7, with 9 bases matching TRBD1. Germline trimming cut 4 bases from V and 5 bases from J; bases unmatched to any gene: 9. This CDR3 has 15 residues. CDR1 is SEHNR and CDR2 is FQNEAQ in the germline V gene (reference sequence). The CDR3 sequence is CASSWGTGLGHEQYF. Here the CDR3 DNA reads TGTGCCAGCAGCTGGGGGACAGGGCTGGGGCACGAGCAGTACTTC.

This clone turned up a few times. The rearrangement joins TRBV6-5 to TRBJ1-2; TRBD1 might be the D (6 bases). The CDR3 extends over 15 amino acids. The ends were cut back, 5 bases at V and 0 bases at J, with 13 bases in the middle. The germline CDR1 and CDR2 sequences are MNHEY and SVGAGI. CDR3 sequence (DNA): TGTGCCAGCAGTCCCGACAGGCCGCCTAACTATGGCTACACCTTC. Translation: CASSPDRPPNYGYTF.

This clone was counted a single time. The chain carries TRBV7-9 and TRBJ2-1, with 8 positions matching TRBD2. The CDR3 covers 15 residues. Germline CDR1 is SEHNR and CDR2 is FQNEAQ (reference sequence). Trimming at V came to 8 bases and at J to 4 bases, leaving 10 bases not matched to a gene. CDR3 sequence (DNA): TGTGCCAGCCCTCGGGCGGGAGGTCCTTACAATGAGCAGTTCTTC. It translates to CASPRAGGPYNEQFF.

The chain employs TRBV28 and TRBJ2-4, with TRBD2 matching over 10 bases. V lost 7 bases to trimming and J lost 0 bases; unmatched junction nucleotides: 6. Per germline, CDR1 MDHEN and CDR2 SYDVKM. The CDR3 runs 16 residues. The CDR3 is CASNRSGRVAKNIQYF. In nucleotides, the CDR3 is TGTGCCAGCAACCGGAGCGGGAGGGTAGCCAAAAACATTCAGTACTTC.

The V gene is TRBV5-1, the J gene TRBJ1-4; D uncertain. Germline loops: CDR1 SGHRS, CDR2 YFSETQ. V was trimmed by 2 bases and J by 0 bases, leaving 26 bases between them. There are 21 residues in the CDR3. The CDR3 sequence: CASSLEFRRALSSATNEKLFF. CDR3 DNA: TGCGCCAGCAGCTTAGAGTTCCGGCGAGCTCTGAGTTCGGCAACTAATGAAAAACTGTTTTTT.

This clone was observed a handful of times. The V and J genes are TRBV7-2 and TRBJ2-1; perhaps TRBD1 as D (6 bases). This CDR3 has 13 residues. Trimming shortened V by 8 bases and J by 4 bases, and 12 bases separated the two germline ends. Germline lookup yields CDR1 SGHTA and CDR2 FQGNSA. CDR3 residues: CASGPRGYNEQFF. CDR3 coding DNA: TGTGCCAGCGGCCCCAGGGGTTACAATGAGCAGTTCTTC. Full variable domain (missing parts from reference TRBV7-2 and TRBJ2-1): GAGVSQSPSNKVTEKGKDVELRCDPISGHTALYWYRQSLGQGLEFLIYFQGNSAPDKSGLPSDRFSAERTGGSVSTLTIQRTQQEDSAVYLCASGPRGYNEQFFGPGTRLTVL.

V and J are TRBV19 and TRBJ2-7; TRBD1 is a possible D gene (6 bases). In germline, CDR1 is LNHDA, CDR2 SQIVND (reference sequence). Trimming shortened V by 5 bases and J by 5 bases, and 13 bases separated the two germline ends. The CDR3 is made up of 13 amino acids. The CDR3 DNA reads TGTGCCAGTAGTCCAACAGGGTCCGACGAGCAGTACTTC. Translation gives CASSPTGSDEQYF.

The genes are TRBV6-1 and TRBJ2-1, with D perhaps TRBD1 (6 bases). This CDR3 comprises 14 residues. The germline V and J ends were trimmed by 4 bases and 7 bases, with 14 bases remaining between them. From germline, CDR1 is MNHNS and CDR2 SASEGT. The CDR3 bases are TGTGCCAGCAGTGCCGGCAGGGGCGTGAATGAGCAGTTCTTC. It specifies CASSAGRGVNEQFF.

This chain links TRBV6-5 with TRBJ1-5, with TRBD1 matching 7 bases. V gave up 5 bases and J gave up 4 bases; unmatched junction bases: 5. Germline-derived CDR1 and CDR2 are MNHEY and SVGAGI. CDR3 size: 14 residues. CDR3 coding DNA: TGTGCCAGCAGTCCAGGCAGGGGGAATCAGCCCCAGCATTTT. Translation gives CASSPGRGNQPQHF.